This TCR beta chain is from a study of response to subunit inactivated influenza vaccine. The study, taken as a whole, reports: A suggestion made by the authors is that each seasonal influenza vaccination recruits few new T cells.

The CDR3 extends over 15 amino acids. Trimming stripped 3 bases from V and 5 bases from J, with 16 bases between. This clonotype was seen more than once but under ten times. Its antigen remains unidentified. Using its own MiXCR run on the RT-PCR reads, TCRdb lists one record per CDR3 protein. The table shows 700,000 to 800,000 distinct CDR3 sequences, with less than 20% occurring only once. The sequences come from PBMCs from blood, collected approximately 5 days after vaccination. The chain joins TRBV12-3 or TRBV12-4 to TRBJ2-5; D is undetermined. The TCR was taken from a man in his fifties who received an inactivated influenza vaccine. CDR3 bases: TGTGCCAGCAGTTTGGACGGGCTTCCCTTGGAGACCCAGTACTTC. It encodes CASSLDGLPLETQYF.